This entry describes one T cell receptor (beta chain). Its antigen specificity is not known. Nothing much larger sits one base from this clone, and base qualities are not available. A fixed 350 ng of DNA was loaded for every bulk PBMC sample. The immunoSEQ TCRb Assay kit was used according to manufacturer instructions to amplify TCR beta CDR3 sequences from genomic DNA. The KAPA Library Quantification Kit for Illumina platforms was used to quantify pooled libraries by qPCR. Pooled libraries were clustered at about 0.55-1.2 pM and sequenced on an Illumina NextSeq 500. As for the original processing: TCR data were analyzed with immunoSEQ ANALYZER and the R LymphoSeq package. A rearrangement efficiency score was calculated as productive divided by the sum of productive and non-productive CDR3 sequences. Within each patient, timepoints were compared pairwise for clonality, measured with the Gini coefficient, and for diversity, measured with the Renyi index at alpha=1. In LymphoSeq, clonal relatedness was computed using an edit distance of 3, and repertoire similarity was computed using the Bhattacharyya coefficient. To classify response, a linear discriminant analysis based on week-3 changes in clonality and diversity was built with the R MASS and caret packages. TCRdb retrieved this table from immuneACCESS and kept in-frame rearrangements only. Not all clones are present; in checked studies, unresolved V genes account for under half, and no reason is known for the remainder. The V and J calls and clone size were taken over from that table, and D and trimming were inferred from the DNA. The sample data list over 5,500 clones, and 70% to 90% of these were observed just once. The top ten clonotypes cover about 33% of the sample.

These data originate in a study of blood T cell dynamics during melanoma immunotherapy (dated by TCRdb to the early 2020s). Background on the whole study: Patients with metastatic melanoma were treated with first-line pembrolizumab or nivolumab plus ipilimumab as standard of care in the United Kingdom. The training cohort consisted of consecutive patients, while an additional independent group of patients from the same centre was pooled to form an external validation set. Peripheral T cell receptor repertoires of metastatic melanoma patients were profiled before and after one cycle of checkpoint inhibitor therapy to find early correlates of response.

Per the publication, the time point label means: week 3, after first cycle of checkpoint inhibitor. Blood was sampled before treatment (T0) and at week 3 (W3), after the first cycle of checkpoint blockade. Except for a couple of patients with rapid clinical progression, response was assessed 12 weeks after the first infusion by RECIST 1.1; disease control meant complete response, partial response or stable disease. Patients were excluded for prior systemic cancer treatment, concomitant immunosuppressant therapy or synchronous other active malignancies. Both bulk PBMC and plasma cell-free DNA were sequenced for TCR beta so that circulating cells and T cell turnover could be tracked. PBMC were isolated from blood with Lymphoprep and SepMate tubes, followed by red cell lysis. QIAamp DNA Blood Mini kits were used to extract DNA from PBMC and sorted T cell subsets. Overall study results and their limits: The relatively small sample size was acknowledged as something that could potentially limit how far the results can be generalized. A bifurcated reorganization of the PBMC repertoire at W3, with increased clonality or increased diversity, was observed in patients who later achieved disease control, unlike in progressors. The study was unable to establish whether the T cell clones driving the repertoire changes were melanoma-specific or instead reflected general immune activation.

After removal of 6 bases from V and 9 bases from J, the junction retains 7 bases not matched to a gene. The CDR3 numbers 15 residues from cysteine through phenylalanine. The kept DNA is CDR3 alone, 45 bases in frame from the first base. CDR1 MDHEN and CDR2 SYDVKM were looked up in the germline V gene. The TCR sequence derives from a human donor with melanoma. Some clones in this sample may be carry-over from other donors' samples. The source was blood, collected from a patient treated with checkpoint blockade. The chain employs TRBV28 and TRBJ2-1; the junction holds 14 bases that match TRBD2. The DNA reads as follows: TGTGCCAGCAGGCCTGGACTAGCGGGAGGCACTGAGCAGTTCTTC. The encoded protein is CASRPGLAGGTEQFF. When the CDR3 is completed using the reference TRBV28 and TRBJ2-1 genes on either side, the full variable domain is DVKVTQSSRYLVKRTGEKVFLECVQDMDHENMFWYRQDPGLGLRLIYFSYDVKMKEKGDIPEGYSVSREKKERFSLILESASTNQTSMYLCASRPGLAGGTEQFFGPGTRLTVL.